The rows below give T cell receptor beta chains drawn from one sample of a study of Tregs in tolerant kidney transplant recipients. Sequencing used immunoSEQ multiplex PCR; TCRdb keeps in-frame clones, though not all of them. Here the sample spans some 110,000 clones, 92% being singletons. Sequenced material: CD4+ T cells from blood. The source of these receptors is a human donor in good health. Both conserved end residues are part of each CDR3. Fields, in order: CDR3 protein, CDR3 DNA, D gene, V gene, clone size, J gene. A D gene is named only where the DNA matches it firmly. Where a row states a size, it is once, few, many or the class of an expanded clone; other rows omit it.

cdr3_aa: CAWSDRGIGETQYF
cdr3_nt: TGTGCCTGGAGCGACAGGGGAATTGGGGAGACCCAGTACTTC
d_call: TRBD1
v_call: TRBV30
clone_size: NA
j_call: TRBJ2-5

cdr3_aa: CASSDRGKGIYNEQFF
cdr3_nt: TGCGCCAGCAGCGACAGGGGAAAGGGGATATACAATGAGCAGTTCTTC
d_call: TRBD1
v_call: TRBV10-2
clone_size: NA
j_call: TRBJ2-1

cdr3_aa: CASSGSRDSFMNTEAFF
cdr3_nt: TGTGCCAGCAGCGGATCCCGGGACAGTTTCATGAACACTGAAGCTTTCTTT
d_call: TRBD1
v_call: TRBV9
clone_size: NA
j_call: TRBJ1-1

cdr3_aa: CASRMGRMNTEAFF
cdr3_nt: TGTGCCAGCAGGATGGGACGAATGAACACTGAAGCTTTCTTT
d_call: NA
v_call: TRBV2
clone_size: NA
j_call: TRBJ1-1

cdr3_aa: CASSYPQSAGRTEAFF
cdr3_nt: TGTGCCAGCAGTTACCCACAATCAGCAGGGCGGACTGAAGCTTTCTTT
d_call: NA
v_call: TRBV6-5
clone_size: NA
j_call: TRBJ1-1

cdr3_aa: CASSFNVEQFF
cdr3_nt: TGTGCCAGCAGCTTCAATGTTGAGCAGTTCTTC
d_call: NA
v_call: TRBV11-1
clone_size: NA
j_call: TRBJ2-1

cdr3_aa: CASSYGNKNTEAFF
cdr3_nt: TGTGCCAGCAGTTACGGGAACAAGAACACTGAAGCTTTCTTT
d_call: NA
v_call: TRBV6-5
clone_size: NA
j_call: TRBJ1-1

cdr3_aa: CASSFVQGFSTDTQYF
cdr3_nt: TGTGCCAGTAGTTTCGTACAGGGATTTAGCACAGATACGCAGTATTTT
d_call: NA
v_call: TRBV19
clone_size: NA
j_call: TRBJ2-3

cdr3_aa: CASSYDRGLNTEAFF
cdr3_nt: TGTGCCAGCAGTTACGACAGGGGCCTAAACACTGAAGCTTTCTTT
d_call: TRBD1
v_call: TRBV6-5
clone_size: NA
j_call: TRBJ1-1

cdr3_aa: CASSLSAYEQYF
cdr3_nt: TGCGCCAGCAGCTTGTCCGCCTACGAGCAGTACTTC
d_call: NA
v_call: TRBV5-1
clone_size: NA
j_call: TRBJ2-7

cdr3_aa: CASSLDFGDTDTQYF
cdr3_nt: TGCGCCAGCAGCTTGGATTTCGGGGACACAGATACGCAGTATTTT
d_call: NA
v_call: TRBV5-1
clone_size: NA
j_call: TRBJ2-3

cdr3_aa: CASSQLSFDYEQYF
cdr3_nt: TGCGCCAGCAGCCAACTGAGTTTCGATTACGAGCAGTACTTC
d_call: NA
v_call: TRBV4-1
clone_size: NA
j_call: TRBJ2-7

cdr3_aa: CASSFNNYGYTF
cdr3_nt: TGTGCCAGCAGCTTTAATAACTATGGCTACACCTTC
d_call: NA
v_call: TRBV7-9
clone_size: few
j_call: TRBJ1-2

cdr3_aa: CASSIERTGGAVGYTF
cdr3_nt: TGTGCCAGTAGTATAGAGAGGACAGGGGGCGCGGTTGGCTACACCTTC
d_call: TRBD1
v_call: TRBV19
clone_size: NA
j_call: TRBJ1-2

cdr3_aa: CASSSRGSGNTIYF
cdr3_nt: TGCGCCAGCAGTTCAAGAGGCTCTGGAAACACCATATATTTT
d_call: NA
v_call: TRBV5-1
clone_size: once
j_call: TRBJ1-3

cdr3_aa: CASSPMDRGSNQPQHF
cdr3_nt: TGTGCCAGCAGCCCCATGGACAGGGGGAGCAATCAGCCCCAGCATTTT
d_call: TRBD1
v_call: TRBV7-2
clone_size: NA
j_call: TRBJ1-5

cdr3_aa: CASSSSGTTIANTGELFF
cdr3_nt: TGCGCCAGCAGCTCTTCCGGGACTACCATCGCGAACACCGGGGAGCTGTTTTTT
d_call: TRBD2
v_call: TRBV5-1
clone_size: NA
j_call: TRBJ2-2

cdr3_aa: CASSTQQGSEQYF
cdr3_nt: TGTGCCAGTAGTACTCAACAGGGCTCCGAGCAGTACTTC
d_call: NA
v_call: TRBV19
clone_size: NA
j_call: TRBJ2-7

cdr3_aa: CASSPPGTKTQYF
cdr3_nt: TGTGCCAGCTCACCACCGGGTACAAAGACCCAGTACTTC
d_call: NA
v_call: TRBV18
clone_size: NA
j_call: TRBJ2-5

cdr3_aa: CASSEDGGYNSPLHF
cdr3_nt: TGTGCCAGCAGCGAGGATGGGGGCTATAATTCACCCCTCCACTTT
d_call: NA
v_call: TRBV7-3
clone_size: NA
j_call: TRBJ1-6

cdr3_aa: CASRRQGITDTQYF
cdr3_nt: TGTGCCAGCAGAAGACAGGGGATCACAGATACGCAGTATTTT
d_call: TRBD1
v_call: TRBV2
clone_size: NA
j_call: TRBJ2-3

cdr3_aa: CASSATVNNEKLFF
cdr3_nt: TGTGCCAGCAGTGCGACGGTTAACAATGAAAAACTGTTTTTT
d_call: NA
v_call: TRBV7-9
clone_size: NA
j_call: TRBJ1-4

cdr3_aa: CASSQGRQGRLIRNIQYF
cdr3_nt: TGCGCCAGCAGCCAAGGCCGACAGGGGAGACTTATTAGAAACATTCAGTACTTC
d_call: TRBD1
v_call: TRBV4-1
clone_size: NA
j_call: TRBJ2-4

cdr3_aa: CASSLAGTGNTIYF
cdr3_nt: TGTGCCAGCAGCCTAGCCGGGACAGGGAACACCATATATTTT
d_call: TRBD1
v_call: TRBV5-5
clone_size: once
j_call: TRBJ1-3

cdr3_aa: CASSLGRESHLYF
cdr3_nt: TGTGCCAGCAGCTTAGGTCGGGAGTCACATCTGTATTTT
d_call: NA
v_call: TRBV11-2
clone_size: NA
j_call: TRBJ2-3

cdr3_aa: CASSRGTSGNYEQYF
cdr3_nt: TGTGCCAGCAGCCGAGGGACTAGCGGCAACTACGAGCAGTACTTC
d_call: TRBD2
v_call: TRBV4-2
clone_size: NA
j_call: TRBJ2-7

cdr3_aa: CASSPGYNEQFF
cdr3_nt: TGTGCCAGCAGCCCTGGTTACAATGAGCAGTTCTTC
d_call: NA
v_call: TRBV11-1
clone_size: NA
j_call: TRBJ2-1

cdr3_aa: CASSIGVTYTEAFF
cdr3_nt: TGTGCCAGTAGTATAGGTGTGACCTACACTGAAGCTTTCTTT
d_call: NA
v_call: TRBV19
clone_size: NA
j_call: TRBJ1-1

cdr3_aa: CAIDAGGLGSTETQYF
cdr3_nt: TGTGCCATCGACGCAGGAGGACTGGGATCAACAGAGACCCAGTACTTC
d_call: NA
v_call: TRBV10-3
clone_size: few
j_call: TRBJ2-5

cdr3_aa: CASSPRQGLSVYEQYF
cdr3_nt: TGTGCCAGCAGCCCCCGACAGGGCCTCTCCGTTTACGAGCAGTACTTC
d_call: TRBD1
v_call: TRBV7-9
clone_size: NA
j_call: TRBJ2-7

cdr3_aa: CAWSVPRTGGNTEAFF
cdr3_nt: TGTGCCTGGAGTGTACCTCGGACAGGGGGGAACACTGAAGCTTTCTTT
d_call: TRBD1
v_call: TRBV30
clone_size: NA
j_call: TRBJ1-1

cdr3_aa: CASSFGANEQYF
cdr3_nt: TGTGCCAGCAGCTTCGGGGCGAACGAGCAGTACTTC
d_call: NA
v_call: TRBV5-6
clone_size: NA
j_call: TRBJ2-7

cdr3_aa: CASSQEPAGAEQYF
cdr3_nt: TGCGCCAGCAGCCAAGAGCCAGCGGGAGCCGAGCAGTACTTC
d_call: TRBD2
v_call: TRBV4-1
clone_size: NA
j_call: TRBJ2-7

cdr3_aa: CAWSRAGAYYGYTF
cdr3_nt: TGTGCCTGGAGTCGCGCAGGCGCCTACTATGGCTACACCTTC
d_call: NA
v_call: TRBV30
clone_size: NA
j_call: TRBJ1-2

cdr3_aa: CASSRDFYEQYF
cdr3_nt: TGTGCCAGCAGCAGGGACTTCTACGAGCAGTACTTC
d_call: NA
v_call: TRBV5-4
clone_size: NA
j_call: TRBJ2-7

cdr3_aa: CASRRTLSSTDTQYF
cdr3_nt: TGTGCCAGCAGAAGGACCCTGTCTAGCACAGATACGCAGTATTTT
d_call: NA
v_call: TRBV6-5
clone_size: NA
j_call: TRBJ2-3

cdr3_aa: CASTPLRGRKQYF
cdr3_nt: TGTGCCAGCACTCCCCTGAGGGGTAGAAAGCAGTACTTC
d_call: NA
v_call: TRBV2
clone_size: many
j_call: TRBJ2-7

cdr3_aa: CASSLVAETDTQYF
cdr3_nt: TGTGCCAGCAGCTTGGTAGCGGAAACAGATACGCAGTATTTT
d_call: NA
v_call: TRBV5-4
clone_size: NA
j_call: TRBJ2-3

cdr3_aa: CASSFYNEQFF
cdr3_nt: TGCGCCAGCAGCTTCTACAATGAGCAGTTCTTC
d_call: NA
v_call: TRBV5-1
clone_size: NA
j_call: TRBJ2-1

cdr3_aa: CASSQTRDGNTGELFF
cdr3_nt: TGTGCCAGCAGCCAGACACGGGACGGAAACACCGGGGAGCTGTTTTTT
d_call: NA
v_call: TRBV7-9
clone_size: NA
j_call: TRBJ2-2

cdr3_aa: CASSLVRGRKTDTQYF
cdr3_nt: TGCGCCAGCAGCTTGGTCCGGGGGCGTAAGACAGATACGCAGTATTTT
d_call: NA
v_call: TRBV5-1
clone_size: once
j_call: TRBJ2-3

cdr3_aa: CASRVDRYNSPLHF
cdr3_nt: TGTGCCAGCAGGGTGGACAGATATAATTCACCCCTCCACTTT
d_call: NA
v_call: TRBV2
clone_size: NA
j_call: TRBJ1-6

cdr3_aa: CASRQGTTYEQYF
cdr3_nt: TGTGCCAGCAGACAGGGGACTACCTACGAGCAGTACTTC
d_call: NA
v_call: TRBV2
clone_size: NA
j_call: TRBJ2-7

cdr3_aa: CASSPPKGAQTEAFF
cdr3_nt: TGTGCCAGCTCACCACCGAAGGGGGCGCAGACTGAAGCTTTCTTT
d_call: TRBD1
v_call: TRBV18
clone_size: NA
j_call: TRBJ1-1